The subject of this entry is one T cell receptor (beta chain). Its cognate antigen has yet to be identified. No much larger clone is present one base from it, and per-base qualities are unavailable. The data originate from a study of blood T cell repertoires in COVID-19 (dated by TCRdb to the early 2020s). Turning to the overall study: Samples from collaborators originated in the United States, Italy and Spain and spanned both the acute and convalescent phases of COVID-19. The material from the prospective study consisted of cDNA or gDNA derived from T cells, B-cell-depleted T cells, or PBMCs. Subjects who had been exposed to COVID-19, were actively infected with it, or had recovered from it provided the deeply sampled blood TCRbeta repertoires that made up the dataset. A freely available public database, intended as a resource for researchers studying the immune response to SARS-CoV-2, is where the repertoires were released. Samples were obtained from the ongoing ImmuneRACE study (first 160 participants) and from approximately 1,200 subjects provided by 6 global collaborators. The sample metadata nearly always contained a de-identified subject ID, COVID-19 status, age in years and sex. Where HLA class I and class II types were available, the types were taken from metadata supplied by the sample provider, not from assay-based typing.

Study-wide findings and limitations: How much clinical and demographic metadata was included differed by source and by participant, and the metadata was provided uncurated.

TCRbeta CDR3 regions were amplified from genomic DNA using the immunoSEQ Assay, a bias-controlled multiplex PCR. Concerning the study's data processing: Nucleated cell counts per sample were estimated from amplification of reference gene primers within the assay. To quantify the absolute abundance of each unique TCRbeta CDR3 rearrangement, sequence reads were collapsed and filtered. For each sample, productive Simpson clonality was calculated as the square root of Simpson's diversity index across productive rearrangements. TCRdb limited this immuneACCESS table to in-frame rearrangements with V and J called. A share of clones is missing; checked studies link under half to unresolved V genes, and the rest is unexplained. V and J calls and clone size are as listed in that table; D and trimming were resolved from the DNA. A total of approximately 100,000 clones appear in this sample, approximately 81% of them only once. The ten largest clones take up roughly 15% of the sample.

Each collaborating institution followed its own protocols to collect whole blood in K2EDTA tubes. For TCRbeta analysis, collaborator samples were shipped as frozen whole blood, as isolated PBMCs, or as DNA extracted from either sample type. V is pared back by 3 bases and J by 6 bases, with 18 bases lying between the germline termini. For CDR1 and CDR2, the germline V gene lists SNHLY and FYNNEI. Including cysteine and valine, the CDR3 has 15 amino acids. The read is trimmed to its CDR3 DNA, 45 bases read in frame from base 1. Sequencing was done on a sample of peripheral blood. Recombination connected TRBV2 to TRBJ2-7; the D gene is perhaps TRBD1, on 5 matching bases. The TCR sequence derives from a woman in her seventies with acute or convalescent COVID-19. The DNA sequence reads TGTGCCAGCAGTGAGGGTCAGGACCCCCAGGGCGAGCAGTACGTC. The resulting protein is CASSEGQDPQGEQYV.